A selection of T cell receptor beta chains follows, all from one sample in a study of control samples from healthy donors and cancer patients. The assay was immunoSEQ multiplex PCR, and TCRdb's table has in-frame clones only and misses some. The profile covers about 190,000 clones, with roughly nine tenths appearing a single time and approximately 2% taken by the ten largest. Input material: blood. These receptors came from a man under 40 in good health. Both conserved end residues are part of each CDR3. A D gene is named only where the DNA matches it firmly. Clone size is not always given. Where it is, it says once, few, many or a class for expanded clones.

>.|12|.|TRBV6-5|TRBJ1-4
CATTGTDEKLFF
TGTGCCACCACCGGGACGGATGAAAAACTGTTTTTT
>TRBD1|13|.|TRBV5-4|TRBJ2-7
CASSVGTAYEQYF
TGTGCCAGCAGCGTGGGGACAGCTTACGAGCAGTACTTC
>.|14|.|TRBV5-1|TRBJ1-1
CASSLGGVNTEAFF
TGCGCCAGCAGCCTCGGGGGGGTGAACACTGAAGCTTTCTTT
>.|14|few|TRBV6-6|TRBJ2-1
CASSYYDRNNEQFF
TGTGCCAGCAGTTACTATGACAGAAACAATGAGCAGTTCTTC
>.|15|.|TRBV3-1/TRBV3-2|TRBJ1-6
CASSPRDVRNSPLHF
TGTGCCAGCAGCCCTCGGGACGTCAGGAATTCACCCCTCCACTTT
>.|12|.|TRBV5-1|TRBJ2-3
CASRSGSPPQYF
TGCGCCAGCAGGTCGGGGAGCCCTCCGCAGTATTTT
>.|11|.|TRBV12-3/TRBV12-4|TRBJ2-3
CASSPSDTQYF
TGTGCCAGCAGTCCCTCGGATACGCAGTATTTT
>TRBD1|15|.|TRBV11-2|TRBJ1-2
CASSTIRGQGSGYTF
TGTGCCAGCAGCACGATTAGGGGACAGGGGTCTGGCTACACCTTC
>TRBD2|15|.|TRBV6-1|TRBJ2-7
CASSALSGGGDEQYF
TGTGCCAGCAGTGCCCTTAGCGGGGGAGGCGACGAGCAGTACTTC
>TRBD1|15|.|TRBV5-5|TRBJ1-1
CASSTRQGALTEAFF
TGTGCCAGCAGCACACGACAGGGGGCGTTGACTGAAGCTTTCTTT
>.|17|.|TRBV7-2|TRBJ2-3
CASSLAPRGAGTDTQYF
TGTGCCAGCAGCTTAGCGCCCCGGGGGGCCGGCACAGATACGCAGTATTTT
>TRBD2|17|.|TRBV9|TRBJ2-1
CASSSRLAGGPLHEQFF
TGTGCCAGCAGCTCCAGACTAGCGGGGGGGCCCTTGCATGAGCAGTTCTTC
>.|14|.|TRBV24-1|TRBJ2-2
CATSDPSNTGELFF
TGTGCCACCAGTGACCCGAGTAACACCGGGGAGCTGTTTTTT
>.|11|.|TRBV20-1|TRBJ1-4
CSAQITGKLFF
TGCAGTGCTCAAATCACCGGGAAACTGTTTTTT
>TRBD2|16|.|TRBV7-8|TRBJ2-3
CASSLAGTSGRDTQYF
TGTGCCAGCAGCTTAGCGGGGACTAGCGGGAGAGATACGCAGTATTTT
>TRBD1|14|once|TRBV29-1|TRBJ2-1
CSIGQGANYNEQFF
TGCAGCATAGGACAGGGGGCTAACTACAATGAGCAGTTCTTC
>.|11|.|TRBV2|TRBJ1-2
CASSWDSGYTF
TGTGCCAGCAGTTGGGATAGTGGCTACACCTTC
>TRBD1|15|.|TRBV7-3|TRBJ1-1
CASSLTGQGGTEAFF
TGTGCCAGCAGCTTAACGGGACAGGGAGGGACTGAAGCTTTCTTT
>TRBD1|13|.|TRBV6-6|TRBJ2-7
CASGTGLSYEQYF
TGTGCCAGCGGGACAGGGTTATCCTACGAGCAGTACTTC
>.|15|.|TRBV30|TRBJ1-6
CAWSIAIGANSPLHF
TGTGCCTGGAGTATCGCCATTGGGGCGAATTCACCCCTCCACTTT
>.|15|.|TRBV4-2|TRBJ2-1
CASSPSAGDPTDQFF
TGTGCCAGCAGCCCCTCTGCAGGAGACCCCACCGATCAGTTCTTC
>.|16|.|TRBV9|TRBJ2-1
CASSEGTFTRPGEQFF
TGTGCCAGCAGCGAGGGCACCTTTACACGGCCGGGTGAGCAGTTCTTC
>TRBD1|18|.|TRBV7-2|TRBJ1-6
CASSLEGQLSSYNSPLHF
TGTGCCAGCAGCTTAGAGGGACAGTTAAGCTCCTATAATTCACCCCTCCACTTT
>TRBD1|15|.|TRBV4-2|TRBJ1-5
CASSHGDRVSQPQHF
TGTGCCAGCAGCCATGGCGACAGGGTGAGTCAGCCCCAGCATTTT
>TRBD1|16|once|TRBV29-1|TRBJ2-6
CSAVTGRFSGANVLTF
TGCAGCGCGGTGACAGGGCGCTTCTCTGGGGCCAACGTCCTGACTTTC
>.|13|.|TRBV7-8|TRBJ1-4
CASSLPGNEKLFF
TGTGCCAGCAGCTTACCGGGTAATGAAAAACTGTTTTTT
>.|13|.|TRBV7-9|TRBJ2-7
CASSLEGRNEQYF
TGTGCCAGCAGCTTGGAGGGACGGAACGAGCAGTACTTC
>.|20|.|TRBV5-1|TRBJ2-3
CASSLVVSPFRGGLTDTQYF
TGCGCCAGCAGCTTGGTAGTATCTCCTTTCAGGGGGGGACTCACAGATACGCAGTATTTT
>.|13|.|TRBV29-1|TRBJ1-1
CSVEGDGKTEAFF
TGCAGCGTTGAAGGCGATGGGAAGACTGAAGCTTTCTTT
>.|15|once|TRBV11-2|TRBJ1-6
CASSLEGSYNSPLHF
TGTGCCAGCAGCTTAGAGGGATCCTATAATTCACCCCTCCACTTT
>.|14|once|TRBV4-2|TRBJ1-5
CASSQGTDNQPQHF
TGTGCCAGCAGCCAAGGGACAGACAATCAGCCCCAGCATTTT
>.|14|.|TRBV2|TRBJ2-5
CASSDLDDQETQYF
TGTGCCAGCAGTGATTTAGACGACCAAGAGACCCAGTACTTC
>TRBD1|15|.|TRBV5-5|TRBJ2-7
CASSQTGTGAYEQYF
TGTGCCAGCAGCCAAACCGGGACAGGAGCCTACGAGCAGTACTTC
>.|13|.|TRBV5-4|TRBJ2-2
CASSLQGSGELFF
TGTGCCAGCAGCCTACAGGGCTCCGGGGAGCTGTTTTTT
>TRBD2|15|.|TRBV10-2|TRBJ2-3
CASRGGTSGTDTQYF
TGCGCCAGCAGAGGAGGGACTAGCGGCACAGATACGCAGTATTTT
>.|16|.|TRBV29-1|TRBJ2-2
CSVRSSGTANTGGLFF
TGCAGCGTTAGAAGTTCCGGGACAGCGAACACCGGGGGGCTGTTTTTT
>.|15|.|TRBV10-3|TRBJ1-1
CAISESWTDYTEAFF
TGTGCCATCAGTGAGTCTTGGACCGATTACACTGAAGCTTTCTTT
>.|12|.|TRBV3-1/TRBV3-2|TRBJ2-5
CASSQVRETQYF
TGTGCCAGCAGCCAAGTTCGTGAGACCCAGTACTTC
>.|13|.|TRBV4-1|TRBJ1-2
CASSQEGSYGYTF
TGCGCCAGCAGCCAAGAAGGGTCCTATGGCTACACCTTC
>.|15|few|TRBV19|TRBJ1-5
CASTPITGAVQPQHF
TGTGCCAGTACCCCGATAACGGGGGCCGTTCAGCCCCAGCATTTT
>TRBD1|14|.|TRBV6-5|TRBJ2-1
CAGLGTGVYNEQFF
TGTGCCGGCCTGGGGACAGGAGTTTACAATGAGCAGTTCTTC
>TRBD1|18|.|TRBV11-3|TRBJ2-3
CASSLFSIRTGSTDTQYF
TGTGCCAGCAGCTTATTTAGTATAAGGACAGGGAGCACAGATACGCAGTATTTT